The clone carrying this T cell receptor (beta chain) was seen a handful of times. These data belong to a study of early T cells in non-severe SARS-CoV-2 infection. Overall study context: From unsorted whole blood, bulk RNA was sequenced, and the chains remained unpaired.

From the 5' RACE reads, TCRdb called clonotypes with MiXCR, one entry per CDR3 protein. The sample holds tens of thousands of distinct CDR3 sequences, about 12% seen once. The clonotype comes from an adult who was a healthcare worker with PCR-confirmed SARS-CoV-2 infection or an uninfected control (not recorded which). The material sequenced was whole blood.

CDR3 DNA sequence: TGTGCCACCGCCGGGCTAGCGCGGAAAGATACGCAGTATTTT. It yields the protein CATAGLARKDTQYF. The chain recombines TRBV15 with TRBJ2-3; tentative D call: TRBD2 (6 bases). Trimming took off 8 bases at V and 5 bases at J, with 17 bases between the two ends. The germline V gene has CDR1 LNHNV and CDR2 YYDKDF (reference sequence). The CDR3 has 14 amino acids.